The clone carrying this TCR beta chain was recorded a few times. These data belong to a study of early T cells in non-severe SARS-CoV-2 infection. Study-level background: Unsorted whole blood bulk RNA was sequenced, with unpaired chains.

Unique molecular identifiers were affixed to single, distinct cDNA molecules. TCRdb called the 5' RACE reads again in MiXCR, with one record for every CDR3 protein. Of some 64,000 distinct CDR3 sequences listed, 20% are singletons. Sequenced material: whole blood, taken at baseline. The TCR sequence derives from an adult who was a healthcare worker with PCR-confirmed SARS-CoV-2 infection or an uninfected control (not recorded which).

The CDR3 region is CATSRSVTKETQYF. DNA of the CDR3: TGTGCCACCAGCAGGTCGGTGACAAAAGAGACCCAGTACTTC. This chain links TRBV15 with TRBJ2-5; D gene uncertain. This CDR3 has 14 residues. The V gene's germline CDR1 is LNHNV and CDR2 YYDKDF (reference sequence). V lost 3 bases to trimming and J lost 3 bases, with 11 bases between them.